The 13 T cell receptor beta chains listed next were all sequenced from one sample in a study of patients and donors after allogeneic stem cell transplantation (dated by TCRdb to 2019 to 2021). The library came from RT-PCR. The run used a NextSeq 550. TCRdb cleaned the public reads at Q25 with fastp, built clones with MiXCR and kept in-frame beta chains. Records with the same CDR3 protein are collapsed into one entry carrying the most frequent genes and DNA. Present in this sample are about 960,000 distinct CDR3 sequences, around 17% of which were seen just once. In total, the top ten clones hold under 6.5% of the sample. Sequenced input: blood, either unsorted or a sorted T cell fraction (not recorded which). The origin of the receptors is a human donor who was either an allogeneic HSCT recipient or a stem cell or donor lymphocyte infusion donor (not recorded which). It is not recorded whose cells these are; they may come from a transplant donor.

This chain links TRBV6-1 with TRBJ2-7, with D unresolved. The V gene's germline CDR1 is MNHNS and CDR2 SASEGT. This CDR3 contains 13 residues. V was trimmed by 1 base and J by 2 bases, leaving 6 bases between them. The CDR3 loop is CASSEGVTYEQYF. CDR3 coding DNA: TGTGCCAGCAGTGAAGGGGTAACCTACGAGCAGTACTTC.

The table lists this clonotype with a few counts. The J gene is TRBJ1-1, the V gene TRBV5-1; D ambiguous. Trimming pared 1 base from V and 1 base from J, leaving 8 bases between. The CDR3 runs 14 residues. Germline V CDR1 and CDR2: SGHRS, YFSETQ. In DNA, the CDR3 is TGCGCCAGCAGCTTGAGTCAGGCGAACACTGAAGCTTTCTTT. Its protein is CASSLSQANTEAFF. The complete variable domain, with remaining parts taken from reference TRBV5-1 and TRBJ1-1, reads KAGVTQTPRYLIKTRGQQVTLSCSPISGHRSVSWYQQTPGQGLQFLFEYFSETQRNKGNFPGRFSGRQFSNSRSEMNVSTLELGDSALYLCASSLSQANTEAFFGQGTRLTVV.

This clonotype was picked up a small number of times. The rearrangement joins TRBV5-1 to TRBJ2-7, with unresolved D. V was pared by 4 bases and J by 4 bases, with 15 bases between. Germline assignment: CDR1 SGHRS and CDR2 YFSETQ. This CDR3 contains 14 residues. The CDR3 is CASSATEISYEQYF. CDR3 coding DNA: TGCGCCAGCAGCGCCACGGAGATATCATACGAGCAGTACTTC.

The chain uses TRBV29-1 and TRBJ1-2, with TRBD1 matching over 7 bases. This CDR3 spans 14 amino acids. CDR1 and CDR2 (germline): SQVTM, ANQGSEA. Trimming took 3 bases from V and 3 from J; bases not matched to a gene: 7. The CDR3 DNA follows: TGCAGCGTTGACTTTCAGGGGGAACACTATGGCTACACCTTC. Encoded protein: CSVDFQGEHYGYTF.

The chain is built from TRBV3-1 and TRBJ2-2, with 11 bases aligning to TRBD1. There are 16 residues in the CDR3. Per the germline V gene, CDR1 is LGHDT and CDR2 is YNNKEL (reference sequence). The junction had 7 bases not matched to a gene; V was cut back by 3 bases and J by 7 bases. DNA of the CDR3: TGTGCCAGCAGCCATCTAGGACAGGGGGCAGTCGGGGAGCTGTTTTTT. It codes for CASSHLGQGAVGELFF.

The genes are TRBV20-1 and TRBJ1-2; D might be TRBD1 (5 bases). Trimming took 6 bases from V and 8 from J, leaving 13 bases between them. CDR3 length: 11 amino acids. The germline gives CDR1 DFQATT, CDR2 SNEGSKA (reference sequence). The CDR3 is CSAPGGGGYTF. The CDR3 DNA follows: TGCAGTGCACCCGGGGGTGGCGGCTACACCTTC.

The rearrangement uses TRBV7-3 and TRBJ2-3; 9 nucleotides agree with TRBD2. This CDR3 comprises 16 residues. The V segment lost 3 bases and the J segment 3 bases; nucleotides outside the gene matches: 7. In germline, CDR1 is SGHTA, CDR2 FQGTGA. The CDR3 DNA sequence: TGTGCCAGCAGCTTGGGGACTAGCTCTTTTACAGATACGCAGTATTTT. It specifies CASSLGTSSFTDTQYF.

This clonotype was counted only a few times. This chain links TRBV5-1 with TRBJ1-1, with 9 nucleotides matching TRBD1. The junction had 6 bases not matched to a gene; V was cut back by 0 bases and J by 0 bases. The CDR3 runs 17 residues. CDR1 and CDR2 (germline): SGHRS, YFSETQ. CDR3 sequence reads: CASSLGGQGTLNTEAFF. CDR3 coding DNA: TGCGCCAGCAGCTTGGGGGGACAGGGAACTCTGAACACTGAAGCTTTCTTT.

This clonotype was picked up a small number of times. The gene calls are TRBV25-1 and TRBJ2-3; a possible D gene is TRBD2 (6 bases). The CDR3 sequence is 17 residues long. V lost 1 base to trimming and J lost 1 base, with 15 bases between them. The germline gives CDR1 MGHDK, CDR2 SYGVNS. Written as DNA, the CDR3 is TGTGCCAGCAGTGAATCGATAGCGGAGCTACGCACAGATACGCAGTATTTT. It encodes CASSESIAELRTDTQYF.

This clonotype was counted between two and nine times. The chain is built from TRBV4-3 and TRBJ2-1; D possibly corresponds to TRBD1 (5 bases). The CDR3 is 15 amino acids. V was cut by 0 bases and J by 1 base, with 7 bases left in between. CDR1 and CDR2 from the germline V gene are LGHNA and YSLEER. DNA for the CDR3: TGCGCCAGCAGCCAAGACAGGGATTCCTACAATGAGCAGTTCTTC. Translation gives CASSQDRDSYNEQFF.

The V and J genes are TRBV6-2 or TRBV6-3 and TRBJ2-1; a possible D gene is TRBD2 (6 bases). The CDR3 is 20 amino acids. CDR1 and CDR2 (germline): MNHEY, SVGEGT. V lost 3 bases to trimming and J lost 0 bases, with 24 bases between them. The CDR3 sequence: CASSYFALFLAPSSYNEQFF. In nucleotides, the CDR3 is TGTGCCAGCAGTTATTTCGCTCTTTTTCTAGCGCCAAGCTCCTACAATGAGCAGTTCTTC.

This clonotype was observed a few times. The chain recombines TRBV4-2 with TRBJ2-7; 11 bases agree with TRBD2. CDR1 is LGHNA, CDR2 YNFKEQ, per germline. CDR3 length equals 15 residues. V shed 4 bases, J shed 3 bases, and the junction held 5 bases outside the gene matches. The CDR3 sequence is CASSLGLAAGYEQYF. The CDR3 DNA is TGTGCCAGCAGCCTGGGACTAGCGGCCGGCTACGAGCAGTACTTC.

This clonotype was recorded a few times. The chain recombines TRBV12-3 or TRBV12-4 with TRBJ1-1; TRBD1 is a possible D gene (6 bases). Trimming took 6 bases from V and 6 from J, leaving 11 bases between them. The CDR3 is made up of 12 amino acids. The CDR3 loop reads CASRVRTAEAFF. The CDR3 DNA reads as TGTGCCAGCAGGGTCCGGACAGCTGAAGCTTTCTTT.